Reported below is one T cell receptor (beta chain). What it binds is not known. The sample belongs to a study of T cell responses to AZD1222 COVID-19 vaccine. Study-wide results and caveats: Spike-specific TCR breadth and depth both grew after two AZD1222 doses.

The method was immunoSEQ multiplex PCR; TCRdb's version includes in-frame clones alone and lacks a portion of them. Of over 130,000 clones in the sample, about 91% were seen once. V lost 1 base, J lost 2 bases, and 8 bases lay in between. The CDR3 runs 15 residues. Germline V gives CDR1 LGHDT, CDR2 YNNKEL (reference sequence). The sample in question was peripheral blood, obtained on day 0 of AZD1222 vaccination. The TCR was taken from an adult in good health. This chain joins TRBV3-1 (or the pseudogene TRBV3-2) and TRBJ2-2; D is unclear. The CDR3 bases are TGTGCCAGCAGCCAAGGGCCCATAAACACCGGGGAGCTGTTTTTT. Translated: CASSQGPINTGELFF.